This is a list of T cell receptor beta chains from one sample in a study of molecular identifiers for immune sequencing clone quantification. TCRdb reanalysed the PCR reads using MiXCR and keeps one entry per CDR3 protein. Among around 320,000 distinct CDR3 sequences listed, over 20% were seen once. The sample was naive CD8+ T cells from blood, with Jurkat cell RNA spiked in. Source of these receptors: a human donor in good health. Some libraries in this study had Jurkat cell RNA spiked in. The CDR3 runs from the conserved cysteine through the conserved F or W. D genes are given only for firm matches. The size entry is marked missing in some rows and otherwise reads once, few, many or a size class.

V	size	J	D	DNA	CDR3
TRBV27	many	TRBJ1-1	.	TGCGCCAGCAGCTTGTCGACAGGGAACACTGAAGCTTTCTTT	CASSLSTGNTEAFF
TRBV5-4	many	TRBJ2-5	.	TGTGCCAGCAGCTTGGAAACGAGGCCAGAGACCCAGTACTTC	CASSLETRPETQYF
TRBV6-5	many	TRBJ1-3	TRBD1	TGTGCCAGCAGGGACAGGACCGGTGGAAACACCATATATTTT	CASRDRTGGNTIYF
TRBV3-1	many	TRBJ2-5	TRBD1	TGTGCCAGCAGCGGACAGGGGGAAGAAGAGACCCAGTACTTC	CASSGQGEEETQYF
TRBV27	few	TRBJ2-4	TRBD1	TGTGCCAGCAGTTTATCCGGACAGGGGTTTACCAAAAACATTCAGTACTTC	CASSLSGQGFTKNIQYF
TRBV7-2	many	TRBJ2-7	.	TGTGCCAGCAGCTCAGACTCGGCATACGAGCAGTACTTC	CASSSDSAYEQYF
TRBV29-1	.	TRBJ2-7	.	TGCAGCGTTGAATACACCGGAAACGAGCAGCACTTC	CSVEYTGNEQHF
TRBV7-2	many	TRBJ1-5	.	TGTGCCAGCAGCTTAGCGGGAGACTATAGCAATCAGCCCCAGCATTTT	CASSLAGDYSNQPQHF
TRBV7-9	.	TRBJ2-3	.	TGTGCCAGCAGTACGTCCGACGGCACAGATACGCAGTATTTT	CASSTSDGTDTQYF
TRBV5-4	many	TRBJ2-2	.	TGTGCCAGCTCCCCCGGCTTGAACACCGGGGAGCTGTTTTTT	CASSPGLNTGELFF
TRBV19	.	TRBJ1-4	TRBD1	TGTGCCAGTAATACAGGGGCAACTAATGAAAAACTGTTTTTT	CASNTGATNEKLFF
TRBV3-1	.	TRBJ1-1	.	TGTGCCAGCAGCCAAGATTTTGGGCAGGGCGATGCCTCAGCGTGGGCTTTCTTT	CASSQDFGQGDASAWAFF
TRBV12-3/TRBV12-4	few	TRBJ2-2	.	TGTGCCAGCAGTTCCCAGGGGCCGAACACCGGGGAGCTGTTTTTT	CASSSQGPNTGELFF
TRBV28	many	TRBJ2-4	.	TGTGCCAGCAGTCTGTTTTCCGGGGTGAAAAACATTCAGTACTTC	CASSLFSGVKNIQYF
TRBV7-9	.	TRBJ2-7	TRBD2	TGTGCCAGCAGCCCCCGGACTAGCGGGAGGGCCTACGAGCAGTACTTC	CASSPRTSGRAYEQYF